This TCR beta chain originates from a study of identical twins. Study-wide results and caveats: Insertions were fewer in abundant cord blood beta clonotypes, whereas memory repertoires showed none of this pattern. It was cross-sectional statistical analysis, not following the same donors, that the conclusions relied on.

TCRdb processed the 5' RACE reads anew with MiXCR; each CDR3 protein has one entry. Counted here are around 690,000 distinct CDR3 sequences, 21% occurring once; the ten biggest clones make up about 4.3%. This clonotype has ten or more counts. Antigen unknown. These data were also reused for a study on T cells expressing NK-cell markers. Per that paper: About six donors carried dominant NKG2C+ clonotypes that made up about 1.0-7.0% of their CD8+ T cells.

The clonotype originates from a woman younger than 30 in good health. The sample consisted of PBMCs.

The DNA of the CDR3 is TGTGCCAGCAGTGTAGAGGGTGGCTTGGGCTACACCTTC. It yields the protein CASSVEGGLGYTF. The gene calls are TRBV2 and TRBJ1-2; D unresolved. This CDR3 has 13 amino acids. Germline CDR1 and CDR2: SNHLY and FYNNEI. With 4 bases removed from V and 8 bases from J, the gap between germline ends came to 14 bases.